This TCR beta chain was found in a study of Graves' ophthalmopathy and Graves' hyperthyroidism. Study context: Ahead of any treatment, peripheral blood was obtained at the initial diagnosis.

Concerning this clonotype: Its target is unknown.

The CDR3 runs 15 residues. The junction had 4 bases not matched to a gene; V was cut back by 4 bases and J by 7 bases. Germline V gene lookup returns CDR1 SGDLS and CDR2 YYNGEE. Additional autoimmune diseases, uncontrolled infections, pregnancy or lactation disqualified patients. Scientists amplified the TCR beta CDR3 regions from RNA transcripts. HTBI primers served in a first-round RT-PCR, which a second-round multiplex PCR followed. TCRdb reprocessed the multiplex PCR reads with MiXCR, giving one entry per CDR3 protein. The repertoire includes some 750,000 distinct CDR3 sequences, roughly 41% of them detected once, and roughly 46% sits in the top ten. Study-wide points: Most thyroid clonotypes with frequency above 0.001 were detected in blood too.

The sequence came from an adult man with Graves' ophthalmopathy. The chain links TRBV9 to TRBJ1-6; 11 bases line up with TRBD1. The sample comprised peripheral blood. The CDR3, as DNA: TGTGCCAGCAGCCAATGGGACAGGGGGAATTCACCCCTCCACTTT. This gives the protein CASSQWDRGNSPLHF.